These T cell receptor beta chains were read from a single sample in a study of post-analysis software for immune sequencing data. TCRdb passed the PCR reads through MiXCR, listing each CDR3 protein once. Altogether 150,000 to 200,000 distinct CDR3 sequences are present, around 28% being singletons, with the ten largest covering more than 1.3%. Sequenced sample: blood. These receptors all stem from a girl aged 5-17 years with multiple sclerosis. Both conserved end residues are part of each CDR3. Fields, in order: J gene, V gene, clone size, D gene, CDR3 DNA, CDR3 protein. D genes are given only for firm matches. Not every row has a clone size; where given, it reads once, few, many or a size class.

TRBJ2-2	TRBV7-9	NA	NA	TGTGCCAGCAGCGAACAGGGTTCAACCGGGGAGCTGTTTTTT	CASSEQGSTGELFF
TRBJ1-5	TRBV3-1	NA	TRBD1	TGTGCCAGCAGCCTCCAGGGGGGCTCTCAGCCCCAGCATTTT	CASSLQGGSQPQHF
TRBJ2-1	TRBV12-3/TRBV12-4	many	NA	TGTGCCAGCAGTTTTTGGGCTAGCGAGTACAATGAGCAGTTCTTC	CASSFWASEYNEQFF
TRBJ2-1	TRBV20-1	many	NA	TGCAGTGCTCAGGGCGTTAATGACGACTACAATGAGCAGTTCTTC	CSAQGVNDDYNEQFF
TRBJ2-1	TRBV7-2	NA	NA	TGTGCCAGCAGCTTAGGGGAGCGGTACGATGAGCAGTTCTTC	CASSLGERYDEQFF
TRBJ2-3	TRBV7-6	few	TRBD2	TGTGCCTGCAGCCCACTAGCGGGAGTTAAAGATACGCAGTATTTT	CACSPLAGVKDTQYF
TRBJ2-7	TRBV12-3/TRBV12-4	NA	TRBD2	TGTGCCAGCAGCCTATTAGCGGGATCTCTCGAGCAGTACTTC	CASSLLAGSLEQYF
TRBJ2-1	TRBV11-2	NA	TRBD2	TGTGCCAGCAGCTATAGACTAGCGGGAGGGCCAAAGTCGTACCATGAGCAGTTCTTC	CASSYRLAGGPKSYHEQFF
TRBJ2-7	TRBV27	NA	NA	TGTGCCAGCAGTGGGGGGCTCGGGTACGAGCAGTACTTC	CASSGGLGYEQYF
TRBJ2-6	TRBV6-1	NA	NA	TGTGCCAGCGGTCCCTGGTCTTCGGCCTCTGGGGCCAACGTCCTGACTTTC	CASGPWSSASGANVLTF
TRBJ2-1	TRBV9	many	NA	TGTGCCAGCAGTGCTGACCCAGGAGTCAGGGATGAGCAGTTCTTC	CASSADPGVRDEQFF
TRBJ2-1	TRBV25-1	NA	NA	TGTGCCAGCAGTGATTCATGGGGCAATGAGCAGTTCTTC	CASSDSWGNEQFF
TRBJ2-3	TRBV6-2/TRBV6-3	many	NA	TGTGCCAGCAGTCAATCACAGGGAAGAGTGGCAGATACGCAGTATTTT	CASSQSQGRVADTQYF
TRBJ2-7	TRBV6-2/TRBV6-3	few	NA	TGTGCCAGCAGTTCGCTAGGGGTTGCCGCCGAGCAGTACTTC	CASSSLGVAAEQYF
TRBJ2-7	TRBV12-3/TRBV12-4	many	TRBD1	TGTGCCAGCAGTCACGGACAGGCGACTTCCTACGAGCAGTACTTC	CASSHGQATSYEQYF
TRBJ1-4	TRBV5-1	few	TRBD1	TGCGCCAGCAGCTTGGAATGGGACAGGGCCGAAAAACTGTTTTTT	CASSLEWDRAEKLFF
TRBJ1-2	TRBV12-3/TRBV12-4	NA	NA	TGTGCCAGCACCCAGGGACGGGGAAATGGAGGCTACACCTTC	CASTQGRGNGGYTF
TRBJ2-7	TRBV6-1	many	NA	TGTGCCAGCAGTGACGAAGTCGACGACGAGCAGTACTTC	CASSDEVDDEQYF
TRBJ2-1	TRBV20-1	many	TRBD2	TGCAGTGCTAGGTCCCGGGGGGGGACTTACAATGAGCAGTTCTTC	CSARSRGGTYNEQFF
TRBJ1-6	TRBV5-5	NA	TRBD1	TGTGCCAGCAGCTTGGAGGGGACAGGGCGGTTCGGTTCACCCCTCCACTTT	CASSLEGTGRFGSPLHF
TRBJ2-1	TRBV11-2	many	NA	TGTGCCAGCAGCCCCAGGTCCCAAAGGGGCGAGCAGTTCTTC	CASSPRSQRGEQFF
TRBJ2-1	TRBV7-9	NA	TRBD2	TGTGCCAGCAGCTCTAGGAGCGGGGCCAAGGTCCCCTACAATGAGCAGTTCTTC	CASSSRSGAKVPYNEQFF
TRBJ1-5	TRBV5-6	once	NA	TGTGCCAGCAGCCACGGAGGGAGCAATCAGCCCCGGCATTTT	CASSHGGSNQPRHF
TRBJ2-7	TRBV5-1	few	TRBD2	TGCGCCAGCAGCTTGGCCACGGCTAGCGGGACCTACGAGCAGTACTTC	CASSLATASGTYEQYF
TRBJ2-7	TRBV28	NA	NA	TGTGCCAGCAGAACCAGGGGTGAGCAGTACTTC	CASRTRGEQYF
TRBJ1-5	TRBV20-1	many	NA	TGCAGTGCTCAGGTGTGGGGACCCAATCAGCCCCAGCATTTT	CSAQVWGPNQPQHF
TRBJ2-5	TRBV24-1	NA	TRBD2	TGTGCCACCAGTGATTTCAAGGCGGGAGGGCCAGGGGAGCAGTACTTC	CATSDFKAGGPGEQYF
TRBJ2-7	TRBV3-1	NA	NA	TGTGTCAGCAGCCAAAGGTCTACCGGCGAGCAGTACTTC	CVSSQRSTGEQYF